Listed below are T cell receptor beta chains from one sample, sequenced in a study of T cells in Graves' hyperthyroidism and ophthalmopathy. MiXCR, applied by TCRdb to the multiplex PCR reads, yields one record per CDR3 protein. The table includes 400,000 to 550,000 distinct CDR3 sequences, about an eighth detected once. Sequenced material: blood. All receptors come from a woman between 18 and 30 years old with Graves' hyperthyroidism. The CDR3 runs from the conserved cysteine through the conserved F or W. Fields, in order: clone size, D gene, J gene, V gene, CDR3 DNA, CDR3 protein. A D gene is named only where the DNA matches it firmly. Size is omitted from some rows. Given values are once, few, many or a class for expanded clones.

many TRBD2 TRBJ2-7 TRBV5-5 TGTGCCAGCAGCTTGTCCGGGACTAGCGGGAGGAGCTCCTACGAGCAGTACTTC CASSLSGTSGRSSYEQYF
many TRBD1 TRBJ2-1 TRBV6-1 TGTGCCAGCAGTGACAGGACAGGGTGGGAGCAGTTCTTC CASSDRTGWEQFF
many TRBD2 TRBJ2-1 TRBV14 TGTGCCAGCAGCCGCCAGGGACTAGCGGGCCACGGTCAGTTCTTC CASSRQGLAGHGQFF
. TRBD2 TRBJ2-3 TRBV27 TGTGCCAGCAGTTTATCGCGCGGGAGTCTCTACACAGATACGCAGTATTTT CASSLSRGSLYTDTQYF
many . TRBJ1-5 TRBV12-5 TGTGCTAGTGGTTTGGTACGTGAGGGCATGAGCAATCAGCCCCAGCATTTT CASGLVREGMSNQPQHF
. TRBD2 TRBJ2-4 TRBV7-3 TGTGCCAGCACCGGCGGACTAGCGGGAGCAGCCAAAAACATTCAGTACTTC CASTGGLAGAAKNIQYF
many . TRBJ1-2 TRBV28 TGTGCCAGCAGTTGGAAGCTTATCTATGGCTACACCTTC CASSWKLIYGYTF
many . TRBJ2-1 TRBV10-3 TGTGCCATCAGTGAGTCTAGCGGATCCTACAATGAGCAGTTCTTC CAISESSGSYNEQFF
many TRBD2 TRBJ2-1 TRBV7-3 TGTGCCAGCAGCCGGACTAGCGGGAGTACGGGGCAGTTCTTC CASSRTSGSTGQFF
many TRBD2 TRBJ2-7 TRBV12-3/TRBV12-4 TGTGCCAGCAGTTACGGACTAGCCTCCTACGGGCAGTACTTC CASSYGLASYGQYF
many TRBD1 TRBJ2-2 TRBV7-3 TGTGCCAGCAGTGGGACAGGGCACACCGGGGAGCTGTTTTTT CASSGTGHTGELFF
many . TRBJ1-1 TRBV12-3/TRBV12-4 TGTGCCAGCAGTTTGAGAGGCAGGCTAAGAACTTTCTTT CASSLRGRLRTFF
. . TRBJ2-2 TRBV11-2 TGTGCCAGCAGCTCCCACCGTGGGAACACCGGGGAGCTGTTTTTT CASSSHRGNTGELFF
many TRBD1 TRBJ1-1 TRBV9 TGTGCCAGCAGCGTAGATGGCAGGGGGCTAACTGAAGCTTTCTTT CASSVDGRGLTEAFF
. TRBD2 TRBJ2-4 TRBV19 TGTGCCAGTACCACGACTAGCTCGGCCAAAAACATTCAGTACTTC CASTTTSSAKNIQYF
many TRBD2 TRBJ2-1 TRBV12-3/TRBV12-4 TGTGCCAGCAGTTTCCCCCTAGCGGGAAAAGGTAATGAGCAGTTCTTC CASSFPLAGKGNEQFF
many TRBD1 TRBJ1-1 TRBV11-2 TGTGCCAGCAGCTCCCTTCGGGCGGGACAGGGAATCAACACTGAAGCTTTCTTT CASSSLRAGQGINTEAFF
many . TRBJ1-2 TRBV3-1 TGTGCCAGCAGCCAAGATCCAGGGATAAACTATGGCTACACCTTC CASSQDPGINYGYTF
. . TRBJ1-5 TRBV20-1 TGCAGTGCTAGAAAGGTTTTGAGCAATCAGCCCCAGCATTTT CSARKVLSNQPQHF
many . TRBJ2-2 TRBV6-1 TGTGCCAGCAGGAGGGGTTTCGGCACCGGGGAGCTGTTTTTT CASRRGFGTGELFF
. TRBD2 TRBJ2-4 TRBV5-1 TGCGCCAGCAGCTCTGAGACTAGCGGGAGAAGCATTCAGTACTTC CASSSETSGRSIQYF
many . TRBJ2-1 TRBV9 TGTGCCAGCAGCGTAATGGCTCAGGGGATCGATGAGCAGTTCTTC CASSVMAQGIDEQFF
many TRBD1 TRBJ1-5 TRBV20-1 TGCAGTGCTCCGGGACAGCCGTATAGCAATCAGCCCCAGCATTTT CSAPGQPYSNQPQHF
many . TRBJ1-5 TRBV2 TGTGCCAGCAGTGGCACAGGAGGGGGTGGAAATCAGCCCCAGCATTTT CASSGTGGGGNQPQHF
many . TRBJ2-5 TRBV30 TGTGCCTGGAAAGCAGAGACCCAGTACTTC CAWKAETQYF
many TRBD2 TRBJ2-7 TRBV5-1 TGCGCCAGCAGCTTGGCTTATACTAGCGGGAACCTCGGGCAGTACTTC CASSLAYTSGNLGQYF
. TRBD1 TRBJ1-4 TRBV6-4 TGTGCCAGCAGTGAAACAGGGGCTGCCCCAAATGAAAAACTGTTTTTT CASSETGAAPNEKLFF
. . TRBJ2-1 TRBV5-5 TGTGCCAGCAGCTTGGATTTCCAGAGCTCCTACAATGAGCAGTTCTTC CASSLDFQSSYNEQFF
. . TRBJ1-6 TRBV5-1 TGCGCCAGCAGCTTGGGGGGCCACGGGTATTCACCCCTCCACTTT CASSLGGHGYSPLHF
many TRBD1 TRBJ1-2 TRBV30 TGTGCCTGGACAGGGGGCGCAGGCTATGGCTACACCTTC CAWTGGAGYGYTF
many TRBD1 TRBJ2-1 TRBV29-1 TGCAGCGTTCGACAGGGAGCCTACAATGAGCAGTTCTTC CSVRQGAYNEQFF
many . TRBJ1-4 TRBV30 TGTGCCTTCCGGGGGGTCCAGAATGAAAAACTGTTTTTT CAFRGVQNEKLFF
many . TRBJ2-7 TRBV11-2 TGTGCCAGCAGCTTAGTAGGTCTAGGCCCCTACGAGCAGTACTTC CASSLVGLGPYEQYF
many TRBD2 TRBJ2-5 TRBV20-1 TGCAGTGCTCCTGGGACTAGCGAAGGGAGAGAGACCCAGTACTTC CSAPGTSEGRETQYF
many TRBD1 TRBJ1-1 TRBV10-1 TGCGCCAGCACTTGGGACAGAAGTGGCACTGAAGCTTTCTTT CASTWDRSGTEAFF
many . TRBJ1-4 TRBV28 TGTGCCAGCAGCCTACAGGGTGTAGAGGAAAAACTGTTTTTT CASSLQGVEEKLFF
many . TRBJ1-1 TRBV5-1 TGCGCCAGCAGCTTGAGGGAGGAGTCTTTCTTT CASSLREESFF
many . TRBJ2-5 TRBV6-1 TGTGCCAGCAGTGCCCAGCAAGAGACCCAGTACTTC CASSAQQETQYF
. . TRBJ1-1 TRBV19 TGTGCCAGTAGCCCCTCTGGGGGGGGGGACACTGAAGCTTTCTTT CASSPSGGGDTEAFF
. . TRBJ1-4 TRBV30 TGTGCCTACCATAGACAGTACACAACTAATGAAAAACTGTTTTTT CAYHRQYTTNEKLFF